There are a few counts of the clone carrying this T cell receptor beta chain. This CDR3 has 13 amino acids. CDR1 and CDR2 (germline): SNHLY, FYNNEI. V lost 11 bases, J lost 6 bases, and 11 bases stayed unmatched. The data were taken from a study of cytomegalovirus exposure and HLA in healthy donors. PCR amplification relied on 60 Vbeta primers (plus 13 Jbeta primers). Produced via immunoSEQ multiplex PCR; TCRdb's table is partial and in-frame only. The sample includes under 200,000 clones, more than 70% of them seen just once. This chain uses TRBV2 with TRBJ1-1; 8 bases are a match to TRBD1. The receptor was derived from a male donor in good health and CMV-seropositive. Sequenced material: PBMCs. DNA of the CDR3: TGTGCCGGACTTCTGGACAGGGCCTCTGAAGCTTTCTTT. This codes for CAGLLDRASEAFF.